This TCR beta chain was captured by sequencing in a study of T cell responses to AZD1222 COVID-19 vaccine (TCRdb year 2021). For the wider study: A total of around 240 trial participants underwent TCR sequencing, of whom nearly 210 received two doses of AZD1222 and about 26 received two doses of the MenACWY control vaccine. Enrollment into the trials was organized by age into subgroups of 18-55, 56-69 and 70-plus years, and those subgroups contained roughly 150, 30 and 60 TCR-sequenced participants, respectively. What the work shows at the level of the full study, not this receptor alone: Because no day 14 peak-response samples were available, repertoires were characterized only after the peak T cell response. Reportedly, almost half of the unique spike-specific TCRs recognized epitopes lying outside the regions that are mutated in the B.1.351 and B.1.1.7 variants. Most participants were white British and females outnumbered males, and the authors suggested that clonal diversity may have been underestimated. Spike-specific TCR breadth and depth rose significantly after two AZD1222 doses compared with day 0 and with MenACWY recipients. In the small 56-69-year group, the increase in depth fell short of significance, most likely because of low power. The whole spike protein was spanned by vaccine-associated CD4 TCRs, and dominant responses were seen in regions 160-218 and 743-854. Only six or seven AZD1222 recipients were SARS-CoV-2 seropositive at baseline, limiting conclusions about previously exposed vaccinees.

As regards this clone: The target of this receptor is not known. No base quality information exists; no much larger clone differs at one position.

The label giving this sample's time point can be read as: about 28 days (+/-7) after the second vaccine dose. AZD1222 recipients whose second dose came at about 4 weeks and those whose second dose came at about 12 weeks were combined into one group, since spike-specific TCR depth and breadth did not differ between the two schedules. Samples from vaccinated people were obtained from the UK trials COV001 and COV002, which included a single-blind randomized controlled phase 2/3 trial of AZD1222 (ChAdOx1 nCoV-19) in healthy adults. For TCRbeta chain sequencing, PBMC samples were collected from trial participants at day 0 and at day 28 after the second dose. The CDR3 regions of human TCRbeta chains were subjected to immunosequencing. Turning to the authors' computational methods: TCRs in the repertoires were matched against a reference library of SARS-CoV-2-specific TCRs that had been generated with the MIRA antigen-specificity platform. Breadth was defined as the fraction of unique TCRs that were SARS-CoV-2-associated. Depth was defined as the fraction of total T cells that were SARS-CoV-2-associated. Each spike-specific TCR was assigned to its reactive spike region and to a CD4 or CD8 class using the MIRA data. Log10-transformed breadth and depth values were compared by one-way ANOVA with Sidak's multiple comparisons tests. TCRdb limited this immuneACCESS table to in-frame rearrangements with V and J called. A share of clones is missing; checked studies link under half to unresolved V genes, and the rest is unexplained. Clone size and V and J calls were adopted from that table, with D and trimming inferred from the DNA. This sample holds 150,000 to 200,000 clones; around nine tenths were observed only once. The top ten hold about 25% of the sample.

The material sequenced was peripheral blood, taken 28 days after the second AZD1222 dose. This TCR was sampled from an adult who received the AZD1222 COVID-19 vaccine.

The CDR3 reads as follows: CASSWGPGGPLQETQYF. The DNA sequence reads TGCGCCAGCAGCTGGGGCCCTGGGGGGCCCCTCCAAGAGACCCAGTACTTC. The chain uses TRBV5-1 and TRBJ2-5, with the D call perhaps TRBD1 or TRBD2, each one matching 6 bases. For CDR1 and CDR2, the germline V gene lists SGHRS and YFSETQ. There are 17 amino acids in the CDR3, from cysteine to phenylalanine inclusive. This entry keeps only the CDR3 DNA: 51 bases, framed from base 1. V is reduced by 3 bases and J by 1 base, leaving a spacing of 19 bases between them.